The rows below give T cell receptor beta chains drawn from one sample of a study of blood T cell repertoires in COVID-19. The assay was immunoSEQ multiplex PCR, and TCRdb's table has in-frame clones only and misses some. The table records 150,000 or so clones, about 88% of them present only once. Sequencing was performed on PBMCs or T cells enriched from blood (not recorded which). The receptors come from a human donor with acute COVID-19. The donor label of this sample is uncertain. The CDR3 runs from the conserved cysteine through the conserved F or W. Each record gives: clone size, J gene, V gene, CDR3 protein. Size is omitted from some rows. Given values are once, few, many or a class for expanded clones.

clone size: .; J gene: TRBJ2-1; V gene: TRBV4-3; CDR3 protein: CASSPRTGPYNEQFF
clone size: once; J gene: TRBJ2-1; V gene: TRBV27; CDR3 protein: CASSLRGGAGAYNEQFF
clone size: .; J gene: TRBJ1-1; V gene: TRBV19; CDR3 protein: CASSMGAGAEAFF
clone size: .; J gene: TRBJ2-1; V gene: TRBV7-9; CDR3 protein: CASSPGQGGSYNEQFF
clone size: .; J gene: TRBJ1-5; V gene: TRBV6-5; CDR3 protein: CASSPHRDSNQPQHF
clone size: .; J gene: TRBJ1-1; V gene: TRBV14; CDR3 protein: CASSQARGMVNTEAFF
clone size: .; J gene: TRBJ2-2; V gene: TRBV6-5; CDR3 protein: CASTSGGAAGELFF
clone size: .; J gene: TRBJ1-4; V gene: TRBV7-2; CDR3 protein: CASRPQQGADGKLFF
clone size: .; J gene: TRBJ1-4; V gene: TRBV29-1; CDR3 protein: CSVELHRGTTNEKLFF
clone size: .; J gene: TRBJ2-5; V gene: TRBV18; CDR3 protein: CASSPPGGLQETQYF
clone size: .; J gene: TRBJ2-2; V gene: TRBV4-3; CDR3 protein: CASSGILDSANTGELFF
clone size: .; J gene: TRBJ2-3; V gene: TRBV5-4; CDR3 protein: CASSPGTVRDTQYF
clone size: .; J gene: TRBJ2-1; V gene: TRBV7-9; CDR3 protein: CASSQAGQGSQGQFF
clone size: .; J gene: TRBJ1-4; V gene: TRBV4-2; CDR3 protein: CASSQGQGAGANEKLFF
clone size: once; J gene: TRBJ1-1; V gene: TRBV3-1/TRBV3-2; CDR3 protein: CASSRGQRNTEAFF
clone size: .; J gene: TRBJ1-3; V gene: TRBV9; CDR3 protein: CASSTQDRGRGNTIYF
clone size: few; J gene: TRBJ2-7; V gene: TRBV2; CDR3 protein: CASSEEATGWNDEQYF
clone size: .; J gene: TRBJ1-5; V gene: TRBV19; CDR3 protein: CASSVESYSNQPQHF
clone size: .; J gene: TRBJ2-7; V gene: TRBV6-2/TRBV6-3; CDR3 protein: CASSYPGQGYEQYF
clone size: .; J gene: TRBJ1-5; V gene: TRBV6-5; CDR3 protein: CASSYRQGNQPQHF
clone size: .; J gene: TRBJ2-7; V gene: TRBV6-1; CDR3 protein: CASSEATSGGEYF
clone size: .; J gene: TRBJ1-1; V gene: TRBV9; CDR3 protein: CASTPATGVTEAFF
clone size: .; J gene: TRBJ2-1; V gene: TRBV4-1; CDR3 protein: CASSQTGSPYRFF
clone size: .; J gene: TRBJ1-2; V gene: TRBV29-1; CDR3 protein: CSVERSGKNTNYGYTF
clone size: .; J gene: TRBJ2-3; V gene: TRBV24-1; CDR3 protein: CATGADGTSNPDTQYF
clone size: .; J gene: TRBJ2-7; V gene: TRBV28; CDR3 protein: CASRLPLQGGEQYF
clone size: .; J gene: TRBJ2-5; V gene: TRBV5-5; CDR3 protein: CASSLTTGQRALGETQYF
clone size: .; J gene: TRBJ2-2; V gene: TRBV4-2; CDR3 protein: CASSQEGGEITGELFF
clone size: few; J gene: TRBJ2-5; V gene: TRBV5-1; CDR3 protein: CASSPTYQETQYF
clone size: .; J gene: TRBJ1-4; V gene: TRBV28; CDR3 protein: CASSFFASLANEKLFF
clone size: .; J gene: TRBJ2-1; V gene: TRBV9; CDR3 protein: CASSVEGGGPLGGKFF
clone size: .; J gene: TRBJ2-1; V gene: TRBV5-4; CDR3 protein: CASSLRDSYNEQFF
clone size: .; J gene: TRBJ2-5; V gene: TRBV29-1; CDR3 protein: CSVEVGGPKYF
clone size: .; J gene: TRBJ1-1; V gene: TRBV4-1; CDR3 protein: CASSQDLQVTEAFF
clone size: .; J gene: TRBJ1-6; V gene: TRBV27; CDR3 protein: CASTGTGNSPLHF
clone size: .; J gene: TRBJ2-2; V gene: TRBV12-5; CDR3 protein: CASGLVLGQNTGELFF
clone size: few; J gene: TRBJ1-1; V gene: TRBV18; CDR3 protein: CASSPPSGTDTEAFF
clone size: few; J gene: TRBJ1-4; V gene: TRBV29-1; CDR3 protein: CSVPVPGEKLFF
clone size: .; J gene: TRBJ1-1; V gene: TRBV7-3; CDR3 protein: CASSLQGLNTEAFF
clone size: once; J gene: TRBJ1-5; V gene: TRBV6-1; CDR3 protein: CASSGGQGASIYSNQPQHF
clone size: .; J gene: TRBJ1-1; V gene: TRBV19; CDR3 protein: CATMDRIEAFF
clone size: .; J gene: TRBJ2-1; V gene: TRBV7-7; CDR3 protein: CASSLAGLADNEQFF